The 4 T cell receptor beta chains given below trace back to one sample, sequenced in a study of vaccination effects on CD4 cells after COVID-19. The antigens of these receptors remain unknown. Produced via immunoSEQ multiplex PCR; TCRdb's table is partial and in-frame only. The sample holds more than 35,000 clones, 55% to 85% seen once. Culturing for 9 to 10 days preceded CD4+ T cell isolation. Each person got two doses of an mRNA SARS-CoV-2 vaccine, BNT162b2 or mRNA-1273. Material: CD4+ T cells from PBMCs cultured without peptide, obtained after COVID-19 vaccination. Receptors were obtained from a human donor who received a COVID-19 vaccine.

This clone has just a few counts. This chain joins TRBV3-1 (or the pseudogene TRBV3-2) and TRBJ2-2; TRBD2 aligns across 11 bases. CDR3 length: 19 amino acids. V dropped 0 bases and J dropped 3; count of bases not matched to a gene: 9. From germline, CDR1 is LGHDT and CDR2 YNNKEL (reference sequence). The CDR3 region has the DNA TGTGCCAGCAGCCAAGACCCGGGTATAGCGGGAGGGCACACCGGGGAGCTGTTTTTT. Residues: CASSQDPGIAGGHTGELFF.

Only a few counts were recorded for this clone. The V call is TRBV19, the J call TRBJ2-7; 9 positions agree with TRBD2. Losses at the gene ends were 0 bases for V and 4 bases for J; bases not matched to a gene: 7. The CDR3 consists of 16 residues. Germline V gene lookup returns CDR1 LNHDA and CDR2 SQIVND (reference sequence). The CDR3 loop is CASSIEIAGVGYEQYF. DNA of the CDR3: TGTGCCAGTAGTATAGAGATAGCGGGAGTTGGGTACGAGCAGTACTTC. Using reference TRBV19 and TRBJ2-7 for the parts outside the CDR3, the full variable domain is DGGITQSPKYLFRKEGQNVTLSCEQNLNHDAMYWYRQDPGQGLRLIYYSQIVNDFQKGDIAEGYSVSREKKESFPLTVTSAQKNPTAFYLCASSIEIAGVGYEQYFGPGTRLTVT.

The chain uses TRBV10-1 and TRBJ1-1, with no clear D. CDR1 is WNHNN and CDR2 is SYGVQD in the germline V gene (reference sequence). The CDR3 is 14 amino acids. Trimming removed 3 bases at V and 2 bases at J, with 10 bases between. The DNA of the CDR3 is TGCGCCAGCAGTGATCAGAGTCTAAACACTGAAGCTTTCTTT. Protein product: CASSDQSLNTEAFF.

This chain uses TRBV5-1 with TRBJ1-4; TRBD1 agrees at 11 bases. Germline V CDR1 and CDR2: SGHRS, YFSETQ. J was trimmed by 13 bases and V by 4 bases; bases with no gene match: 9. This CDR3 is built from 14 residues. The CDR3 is CASSLRDRGSRLFF. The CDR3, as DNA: TGCGCCAGCAGCCTCCGGGACAGGGGGAGTCGACTGTTTTTT.